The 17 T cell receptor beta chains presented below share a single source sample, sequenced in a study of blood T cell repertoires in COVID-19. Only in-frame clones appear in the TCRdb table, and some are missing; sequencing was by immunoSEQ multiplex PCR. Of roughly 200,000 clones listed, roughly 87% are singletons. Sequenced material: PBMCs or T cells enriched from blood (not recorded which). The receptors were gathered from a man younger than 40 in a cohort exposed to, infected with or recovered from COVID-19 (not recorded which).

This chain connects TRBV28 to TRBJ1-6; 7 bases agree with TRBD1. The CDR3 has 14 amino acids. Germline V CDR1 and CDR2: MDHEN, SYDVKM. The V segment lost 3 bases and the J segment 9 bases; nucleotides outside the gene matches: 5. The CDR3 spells CASSFQQGISPLHF. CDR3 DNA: TGTGCCAGCAGTTTTCAACAGGGGATTTCACCCCTCCACTTT. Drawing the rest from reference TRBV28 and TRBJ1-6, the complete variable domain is DVKVTQSSRYLVKRTGEKVFLECVQDMDHENMFWYRQDPGLGLRLIYFSYDVKMKEKGDIPEGYSVSREKKERFSLILESASTNQTSMYLCASSFQQGISPLHFGNGTRLTVT.

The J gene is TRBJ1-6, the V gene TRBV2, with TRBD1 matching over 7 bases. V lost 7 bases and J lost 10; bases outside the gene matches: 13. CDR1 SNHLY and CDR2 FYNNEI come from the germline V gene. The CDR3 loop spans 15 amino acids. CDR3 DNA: TGTGCCAGCAACCCACAGACAGGGTCCCAATCACCCCTCCACTTT. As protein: CASNPQTGSQSPLHF.

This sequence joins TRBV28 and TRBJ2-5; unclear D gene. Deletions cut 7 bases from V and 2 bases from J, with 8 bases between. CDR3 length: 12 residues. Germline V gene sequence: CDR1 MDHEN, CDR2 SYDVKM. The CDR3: CASTNLQETQYF. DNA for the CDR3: TGTGCCAGCACCAACCTACAAGAGACCCAGTACTTC.

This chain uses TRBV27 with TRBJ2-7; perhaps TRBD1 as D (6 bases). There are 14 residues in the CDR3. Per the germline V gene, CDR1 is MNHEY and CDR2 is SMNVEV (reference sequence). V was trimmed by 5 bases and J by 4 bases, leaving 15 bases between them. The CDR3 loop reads CASSIDRSSYEQYF. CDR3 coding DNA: TGTGCCAGCAGTATCGACAGGTCTTCATACGAGCAGTACTTC.

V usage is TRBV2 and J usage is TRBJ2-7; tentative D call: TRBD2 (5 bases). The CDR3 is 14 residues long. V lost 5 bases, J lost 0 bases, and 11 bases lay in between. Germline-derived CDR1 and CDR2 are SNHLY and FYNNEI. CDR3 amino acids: CASSRKADSYEQYF. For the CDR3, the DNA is TGTGCCAGCAGTCGAAAAGCGGACTCCTACGAGCAGTACTTC.

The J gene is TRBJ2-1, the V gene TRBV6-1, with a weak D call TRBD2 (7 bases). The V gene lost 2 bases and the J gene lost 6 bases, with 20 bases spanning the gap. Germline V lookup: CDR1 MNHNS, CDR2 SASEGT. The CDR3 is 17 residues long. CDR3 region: CASSEMPGLRGGNEQFF. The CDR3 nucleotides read TGTGCCAGCAGTGAAATGCCGGGCTTGAGGGGGGGCAATGAGCAGTTCTTC.

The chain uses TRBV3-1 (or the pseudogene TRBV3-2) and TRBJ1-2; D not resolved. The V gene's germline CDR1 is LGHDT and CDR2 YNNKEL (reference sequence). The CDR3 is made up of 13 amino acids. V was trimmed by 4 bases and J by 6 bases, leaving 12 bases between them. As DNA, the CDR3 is TGTGCCAGCAGCCGCTACCCGGGAAATGGCTACACCTTC. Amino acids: CASSRYPGNGYTF.

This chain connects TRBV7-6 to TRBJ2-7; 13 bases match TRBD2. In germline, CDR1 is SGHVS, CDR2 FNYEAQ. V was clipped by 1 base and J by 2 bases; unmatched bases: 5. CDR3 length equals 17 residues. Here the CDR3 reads CASSLGTSGSRPYEQYF. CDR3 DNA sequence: TGTGCCAGCAGCTTAGGGACTAGCGGGAGCAGACCCTACGAGCAGTACTTC.

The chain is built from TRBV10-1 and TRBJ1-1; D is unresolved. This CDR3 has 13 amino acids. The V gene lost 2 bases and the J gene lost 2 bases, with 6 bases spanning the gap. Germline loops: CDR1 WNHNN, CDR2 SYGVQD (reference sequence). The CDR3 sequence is CASSEAVNTEAFF. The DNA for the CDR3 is TGCGCCAGCAGTGAGGCAGTTAACACTGAAGCTTTCTTT.

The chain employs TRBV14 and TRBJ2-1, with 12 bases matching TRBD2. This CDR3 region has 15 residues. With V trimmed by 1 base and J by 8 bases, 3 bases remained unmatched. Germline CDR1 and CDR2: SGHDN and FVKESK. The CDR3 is CASSQARLAGDEQFF. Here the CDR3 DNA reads TGTGCCAGCAGCCAAGCCCGACTAGCGGGAGATGAGCAGTTCTTC.

CDR3 protein: CASSDAASGRRYNEQFF. For the CDR3, the DNA is TGTGCCAGCAGTGACGCGGCTAGCGGGAGGCGGTACAATGAGCAGTTCTTC. The chain links TRBV6-1 to TRBJ2-1; 11 nucleotides align to TRBD2. There are 17 residues in the CDR3. Germline V lookup: CDR1 MNHNS, CDR2 SASEGT. V trimming: 3 bases; J trimming: 4 bases; junction bases outside the gene matches: 8.

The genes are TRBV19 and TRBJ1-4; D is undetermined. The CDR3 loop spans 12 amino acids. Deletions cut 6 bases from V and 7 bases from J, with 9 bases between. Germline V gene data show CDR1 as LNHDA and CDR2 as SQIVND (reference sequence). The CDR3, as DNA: TGTGCCAGTAGCCCGGAGGCTGAAAAACTGTTTTTT. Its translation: CASSPEAEKLFF.

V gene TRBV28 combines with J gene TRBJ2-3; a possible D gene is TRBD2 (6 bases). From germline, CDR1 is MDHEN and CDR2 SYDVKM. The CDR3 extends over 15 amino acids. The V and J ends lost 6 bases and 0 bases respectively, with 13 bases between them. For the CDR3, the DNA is TGTGCCAGCAGACTTAGCGGAAGAAGCACAGATACGCAGTATTTT. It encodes CASRLSGRSTDTQYF.

The CDR3 DNA sequence: TGTGCCAGCAGTTTCTCGGTAGCGGGTCCGAACACCGGGGAGCTGTTTTTT. Its protein is CASSFSVAGPNTGELFF. V is TRBV28 and J is TRBJ2-2; TRBD2 agrees at 7 bases. Germline V CDR1 and CDR2: MDHEN, SYDVKM. The length of the CDR3 is 17 residues. Losses at the gene ends were 3 bases for V and 0 bases for J; bases not matched to a gene: 7.

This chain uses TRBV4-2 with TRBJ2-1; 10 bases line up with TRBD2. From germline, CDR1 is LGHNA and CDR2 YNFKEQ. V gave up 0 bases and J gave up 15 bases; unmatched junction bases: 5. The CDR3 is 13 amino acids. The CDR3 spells CASSQERASGRFF. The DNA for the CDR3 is TGTGCCAGCAGCCAAGAGAGAGCTAGCGGGAGGTTCTTC.

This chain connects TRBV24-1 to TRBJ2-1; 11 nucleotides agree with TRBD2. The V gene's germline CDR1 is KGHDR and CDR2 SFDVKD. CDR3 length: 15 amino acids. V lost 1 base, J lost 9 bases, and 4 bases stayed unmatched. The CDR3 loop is CATSDFSGRGLEQFF. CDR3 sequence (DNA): TGTGCCACCAGTGATTTTAGCGGGAGGGGACTTGAGCAGTTCTTC.

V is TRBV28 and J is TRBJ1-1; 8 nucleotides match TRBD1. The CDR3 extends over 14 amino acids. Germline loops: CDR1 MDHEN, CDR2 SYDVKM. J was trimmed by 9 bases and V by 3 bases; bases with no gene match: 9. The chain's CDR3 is CASSLVQGARKAFF. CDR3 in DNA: TGTGCCAGCAGTTTGGTCCAGGGGGCGCGGAAAGCTTTCTTT.